This is a list of T cell receptor beta chains from one sample in a study of OX40 agonist ivuxolimab in advanced cancers. Repertoires were generated with immunoSEQ multiplex PCR, while TCRdb's copy carries only in-frame clones and drops some. The profile shows roughly 86,000 clones, over 90% of them singletons. The starting material was CD4+ or CD8+ T cells sorted from blood, obtained in a trial of the OX40 agonist ivuxolimab. These receptors all stem from an adult with an advanced solid tumor such as melanoma, head and neck, liver or kidney cancer. Both conserved end residues are part of each CDR3. A D gene is named only where the DNA matches it firmly.

>TRBJ1-1|TRBV7-9|TRBD1
TGTGCCAGCAGCATCAAGGGGACAGGCGAGAACACTGAAGCTTTCTTT
CASSIKGTGENTEAFF
>TRBJ1-1|TRBV5-1|NA
TGCGCCAGCAGCCCGCTAAGGAATACTGAAGCTTTCTTT
CASSPLRNTEAFF
>TRBJ2-7|TRBV29-1|NA
TGCAGCGTTCTGAGGGATCAGGACGAGCAGTACTTC
CSVLRDQDEQYF
>TRBJ2-3|TRBV4-3|TRBD1
TGCGCCAGCAGCCAGTTTCCGGGACAGGGAGGGGATACGCAGTATTTT
CASSQFPGQGGDTQYF
>TRBJ1-5|TRBV27|TRBD1
TGTGCCAGCAGTTCACCGGGACAGGGGAACCAGCCCCAGCATTTT
CASSSPGQGNQPQHF
>TRBJ2-7|TRBV7-2|TRBD2
TGTGCCAGCAGCCCCGTAGCGGGAGAATCCTACGAGCAGTACTTC
CASSPVAGESYEQYF
>TRBJ1-1|TRBV6-5|NA
TGTGCCAGCTACCGGGGGAATAGAGCTTTCTTT
CASYRGNRAFF
>TRBJ2-6|TRBV5-4|NA
TGTGCCAGCAGCTTGGGGGGCACAGGAGCTGGGGCCAACGTCCTGACTTTC
CASSLGGTGAGANVLTF
>TRBJ1-5|TRBV29-1|TRBD1
TGCAGCGCCTTACAGGGGTCTGGTCAGCCCCAGCATTTT
CSALQGSGQPQHF
>TRBJ2-5|TRBV7-2|NA
TGTGCCAGCAGCTTTATCGGGGGCGGAGAGACCCAGTACTTC
CASSFIGGGETQYF
>TRBJ2-1|TRBV7-7|TRBD1
TGTGCTAGCAGCTTAATTAAACAGGGGAATGAGCAGTTCTTC
CASSLIKQGNEQFF
>TRBJ2-5|TRBV7-9|NA
TGTGCCAGCAGCTTACCCATGAGGATGGCGGGATGGCAAGAGACCCAGTACTTC
CASSLPMRMAGWQETQYF
>TRBJ2-6|TRBV6-6|NA
TGTGCCACCACACTAGCAACTGGGGCCAACGTCCTGACTTTC
CATTLATGANVLTF
>TRBJ1-1|TRBV6-1|NA
TGTGCCATCCAAAGGGGCAACACTGAAGCTTTCTTT
CAIQRGNTEAFF
>TRBJ2-1|TRBV11-2|TRBD2
TGTGCCAGCAGCTTAATAGCGGGAGGGTTTGTTCATGAGCAGTTCTTC
CASSLIAGGFVHEQFF
>TRBJ2-4|TRBV7-9|NA
TGTGCCAGCACCCTTAGTGGGGGACGTTTCGCTAACATTCAGTACTTC
CASTLSGGRFANIQYF
>TRBJ2-4|TRBV28|NA
TGTGCCAGCAGTGACGTCTCAGCCAAAAACATTCAGTACTTC
CASSDVSAKNIQYF
>TRBJ1-3|TRBV4-1|TRBD1
TGCGCCAGCAGCCAAGACCCAGGGGGATTGAACACCATATATTTT
CASSQDPGGLNTIYF